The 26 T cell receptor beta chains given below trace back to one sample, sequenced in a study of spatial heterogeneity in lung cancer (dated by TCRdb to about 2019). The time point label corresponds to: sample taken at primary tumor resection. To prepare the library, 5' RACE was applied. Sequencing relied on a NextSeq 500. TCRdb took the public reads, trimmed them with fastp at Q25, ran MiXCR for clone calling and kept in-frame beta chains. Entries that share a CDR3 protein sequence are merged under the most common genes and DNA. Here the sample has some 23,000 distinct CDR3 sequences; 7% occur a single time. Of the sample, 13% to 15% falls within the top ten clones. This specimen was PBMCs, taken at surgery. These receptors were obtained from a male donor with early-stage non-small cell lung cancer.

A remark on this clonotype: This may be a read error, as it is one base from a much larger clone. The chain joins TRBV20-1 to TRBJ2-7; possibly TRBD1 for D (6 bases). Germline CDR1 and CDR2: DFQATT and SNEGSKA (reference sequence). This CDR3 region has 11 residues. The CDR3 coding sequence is TGCAGTACCTCGGACAGCCACGAGCTGTACGTC. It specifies CSTSDSHELYV.

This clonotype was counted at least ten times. For the CDR3, the DNA is TGTGCCAGCGACAACCGACAGGGGAATTCACCCCTCCACTTT. Translated: CASDNRQGNSPLHF. The rearrangement uses TRBV3-1 and TRBJ1-6, with 8 bases fitting TRBD1. CDR1 LGHDT and CDR2 YNNKEL come from the germline V gene (reference sequence). This CDR3 contains 14 residues. J gave up 7 bases and V 8 bases, and 7 bases lay outside the gene matches.

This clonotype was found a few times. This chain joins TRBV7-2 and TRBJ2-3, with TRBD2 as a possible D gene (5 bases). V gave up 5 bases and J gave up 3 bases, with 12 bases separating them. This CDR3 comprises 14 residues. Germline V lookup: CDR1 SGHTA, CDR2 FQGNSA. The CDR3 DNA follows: TGTGCCAGCAGCCTTGGGCTAGCAACAGATACGCAGTATTTT. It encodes CASSLGLATDTQYF.

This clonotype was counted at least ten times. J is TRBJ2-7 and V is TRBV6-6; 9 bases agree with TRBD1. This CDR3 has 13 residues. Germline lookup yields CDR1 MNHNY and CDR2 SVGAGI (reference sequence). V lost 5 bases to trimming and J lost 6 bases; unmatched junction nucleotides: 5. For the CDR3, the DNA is TGTGCCAGCAGTGCCACGACAGGGGGCGAGCAGTACGTC. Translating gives CASSATTGGEQYV.

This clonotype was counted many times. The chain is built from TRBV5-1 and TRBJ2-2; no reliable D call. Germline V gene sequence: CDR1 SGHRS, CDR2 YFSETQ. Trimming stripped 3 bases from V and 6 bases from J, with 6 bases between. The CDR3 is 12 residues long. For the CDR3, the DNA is TGCGCCAGCAGCTGGGCAGCCGGGGAGCTGTTTTTT. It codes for CASSWAAGELFF. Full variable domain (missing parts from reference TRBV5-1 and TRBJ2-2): KAGVTQTPRYLIKTRGQQVTLSCSPISGHRSVSWYQQTPGQGLQFLFEYFSETQRNKGNFPGRFSGRQFSNSRSEMNVSTLELGDSALYLCASSWAAGELFFGEGSRLTVL.

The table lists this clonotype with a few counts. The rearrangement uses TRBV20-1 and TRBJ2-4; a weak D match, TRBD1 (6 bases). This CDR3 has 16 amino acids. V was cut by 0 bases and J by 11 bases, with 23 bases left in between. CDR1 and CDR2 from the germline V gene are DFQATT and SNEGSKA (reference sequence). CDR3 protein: CSARDLDGLAAGVQYF. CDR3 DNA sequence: TGCAGTGCTAGAGATCTCGATGGCCTAGCTGCAGGGGTTCAGTACTTC.

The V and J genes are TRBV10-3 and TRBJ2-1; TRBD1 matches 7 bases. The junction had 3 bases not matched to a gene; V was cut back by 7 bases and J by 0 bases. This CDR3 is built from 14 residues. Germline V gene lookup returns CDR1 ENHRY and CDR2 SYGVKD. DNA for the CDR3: TGTGCCATCATGGACAGGAGCTCCTACAATGAGCAGTTCTTC. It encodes CAIMDRSSYNEQFF.

The CDR3 nucleotides read TGTGCCAGCAGTGAAGCGCTTCCCCAGGCTGAAGCTTTCTTT. This encodes CASSEALPQAEAFF. The rearrangement links TRBV6-1 to TRBJ1-1; the D is unclear. The CDR3 has 14 amino acids. The germline gives CDR1 MNHNS, CDR2 SASEGT. V lost 0 bases and J lost 6, with 11 bases in between.

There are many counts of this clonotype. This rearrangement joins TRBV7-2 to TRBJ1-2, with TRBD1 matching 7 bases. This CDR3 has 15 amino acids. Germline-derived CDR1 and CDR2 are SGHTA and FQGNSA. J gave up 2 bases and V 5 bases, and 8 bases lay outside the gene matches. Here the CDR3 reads CASSLTTGLNYGYTF. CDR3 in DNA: TGTGCCAGCAGCCTCACGACAGGGCTCAACTATGGCTACACCTTC.

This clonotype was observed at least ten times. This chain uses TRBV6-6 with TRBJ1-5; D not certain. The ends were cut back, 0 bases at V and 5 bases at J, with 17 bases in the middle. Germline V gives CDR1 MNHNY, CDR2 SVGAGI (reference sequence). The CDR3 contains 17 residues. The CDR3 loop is CASSYSKTPGGDQPQHF. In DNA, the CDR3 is TGTGCCAGCAGTTACTCGAAGACCCCAGGCGGGGATCAGCCCCAGCATTTT.

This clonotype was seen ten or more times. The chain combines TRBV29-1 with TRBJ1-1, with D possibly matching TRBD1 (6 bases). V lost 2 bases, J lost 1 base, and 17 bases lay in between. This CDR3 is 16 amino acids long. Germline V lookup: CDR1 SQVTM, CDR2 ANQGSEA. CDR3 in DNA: TGCAGCGTTGAAAAATTTTTGACAGGCCCGAACACTGAAGCTTTCTTT. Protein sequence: CSVEKFLTGPNTEAFF.

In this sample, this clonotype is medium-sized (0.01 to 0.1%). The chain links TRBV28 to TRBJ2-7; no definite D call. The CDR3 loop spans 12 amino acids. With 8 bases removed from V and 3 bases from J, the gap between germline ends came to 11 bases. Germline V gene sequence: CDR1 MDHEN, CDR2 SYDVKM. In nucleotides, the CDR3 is TGTGCCAGCGCCCTCCTCGACTACGAGCAGTACTTC. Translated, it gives CASALLDYEQYF.

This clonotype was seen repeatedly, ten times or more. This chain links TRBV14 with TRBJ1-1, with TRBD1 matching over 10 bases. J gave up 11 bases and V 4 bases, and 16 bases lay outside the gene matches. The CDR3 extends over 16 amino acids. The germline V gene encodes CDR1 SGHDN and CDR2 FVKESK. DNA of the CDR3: TGTGCCAGCAGCCCCCTCACCGGGACAGGGGATGGGGGTGCTTTCTTT. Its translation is CASSPLTGTGDGGAFF.

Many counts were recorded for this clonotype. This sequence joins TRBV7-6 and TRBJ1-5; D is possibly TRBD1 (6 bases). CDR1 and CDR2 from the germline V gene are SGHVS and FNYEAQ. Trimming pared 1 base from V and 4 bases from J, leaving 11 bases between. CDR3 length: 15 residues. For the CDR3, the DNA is TGTGCCAGCAGCTTAGACCAGGGGAAGAATCAGCCCCAGCATTTT. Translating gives CASSLDQGKNQPQHF.

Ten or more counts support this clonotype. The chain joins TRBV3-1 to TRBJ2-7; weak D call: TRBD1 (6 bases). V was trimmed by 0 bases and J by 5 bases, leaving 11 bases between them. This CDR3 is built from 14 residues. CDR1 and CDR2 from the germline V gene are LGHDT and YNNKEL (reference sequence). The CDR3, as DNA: TGTGCCAGCAGCCAAGATACAGGGTTCAACGAGCAGTACTTC. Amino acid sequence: CASSQDTGFNEQYF.

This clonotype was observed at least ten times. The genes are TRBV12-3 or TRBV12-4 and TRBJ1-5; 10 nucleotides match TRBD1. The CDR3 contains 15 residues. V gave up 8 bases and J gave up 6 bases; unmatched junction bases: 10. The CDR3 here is CASGTGEWSGQPQHF. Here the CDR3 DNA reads TGTGCCAGCGGGACAGGGGAATGGTCGGGTCAGCCCCAGCATTTT.

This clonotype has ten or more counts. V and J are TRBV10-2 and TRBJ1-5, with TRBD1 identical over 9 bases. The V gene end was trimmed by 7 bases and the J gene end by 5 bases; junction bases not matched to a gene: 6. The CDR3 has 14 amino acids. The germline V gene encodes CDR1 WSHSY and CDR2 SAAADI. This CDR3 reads CASKRTGDDQPQHF. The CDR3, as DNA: TGCGCCAGCAAGCGGACAGGGGATGATCAGCCCCAGCATTTT.

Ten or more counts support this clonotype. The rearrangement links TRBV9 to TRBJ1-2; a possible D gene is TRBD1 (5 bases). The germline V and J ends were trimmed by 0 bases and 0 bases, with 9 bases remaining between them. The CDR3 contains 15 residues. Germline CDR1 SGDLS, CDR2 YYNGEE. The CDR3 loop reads CASSVGGATNYGYTF. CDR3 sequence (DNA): TGTGCCAGCAGCGTAGGAGGGGCGACTAACTATGGCTACACCTTC.

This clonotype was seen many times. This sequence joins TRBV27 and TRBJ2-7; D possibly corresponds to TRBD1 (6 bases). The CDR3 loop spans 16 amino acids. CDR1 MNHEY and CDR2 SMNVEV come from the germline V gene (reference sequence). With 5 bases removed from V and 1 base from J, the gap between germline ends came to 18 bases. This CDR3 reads CASSLETGTLSYEQYF. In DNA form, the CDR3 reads TGTGCCAGCAGTCTCGAGACAGGAACTCTTTCCTACGAGCAGTACTTC.

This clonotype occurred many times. CDR3 sequence reads: CSARGSNEKLFF. CDR3 sequence (DNA): TGCAGTGCTAGAGGGTCTAATGAAAAACTGTTTTTT. The chain links TRBV20-1 to TRBJ1-4, with D unresolved. The germline V gene encodes CDR1 DFQATT and CDR2 SNEGSKA (reference sequence). The ends were cut back, 1 base at V and 3 bases at J, with 3 bases in the middle. The CDR3 is 12 residues long.

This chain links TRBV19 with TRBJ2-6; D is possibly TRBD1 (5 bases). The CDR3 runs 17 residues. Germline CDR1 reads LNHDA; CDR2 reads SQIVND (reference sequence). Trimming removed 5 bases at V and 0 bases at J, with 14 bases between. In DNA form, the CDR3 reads TGTGCCAGTAGTTCCCGCGGCAGGGCCTCTGGGGCCAACGTCCTGACTTTC. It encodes CASSSRGRASGANVLTF.

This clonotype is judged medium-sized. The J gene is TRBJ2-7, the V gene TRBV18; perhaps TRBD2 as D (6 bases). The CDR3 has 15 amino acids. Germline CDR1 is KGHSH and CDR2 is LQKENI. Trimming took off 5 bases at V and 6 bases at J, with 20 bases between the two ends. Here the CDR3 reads CASSNDRGGWSEQYV. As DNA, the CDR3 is TGTGCCAGCTCAAATGATAGGGGAGGTTGGAGCGAGCAGTACGTC.

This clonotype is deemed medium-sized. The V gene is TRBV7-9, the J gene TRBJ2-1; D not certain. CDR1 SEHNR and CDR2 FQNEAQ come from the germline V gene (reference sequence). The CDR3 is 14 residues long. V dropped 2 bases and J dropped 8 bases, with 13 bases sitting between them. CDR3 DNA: TGTGCCAGCAGCTTAAGGGTGAGAACGGATGAGCAGTTCTTC. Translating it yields CASSLRVRTDEQFF.

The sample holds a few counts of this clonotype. The CDR3 DNA follows: TGTGCCAGCTCCGGCGGGGGGGAAGCTTTCTTT. The encoded protein is CASSGGGEAFF. V gene TRBV25-1 combines with J gene TRBJ1-1, with a possible D match to TRBD1 (5 bases). CDR1 and CDR2 from the germline V gene are MGHDK and SYGVNS. Trimming left V 8 bases short and J 8 bases short, with 12 bases between. This CDR3 is built from 11 residues. The full variable domain, completed using reference TRBV25-1 and TRBJ1-1, is EADIYQTPRYLVIGTGKKITLECSQTMGHDKMYWYQQDPGMELHLIHYSYGVNSTEKGDLSSESTVSRIRTEHFPLTLESARPSHTSQYLCASSGGGEAFFGQGTRLTVV.

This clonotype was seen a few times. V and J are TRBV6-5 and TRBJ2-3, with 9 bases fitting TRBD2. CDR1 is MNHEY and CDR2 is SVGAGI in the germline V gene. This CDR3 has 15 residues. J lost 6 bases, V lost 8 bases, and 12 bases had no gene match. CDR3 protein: CASERLRGGADTQYF. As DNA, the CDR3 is TGTGCCAGCGAGCGCTTGCGGGGGGGCGCCGATACGCAGTATTTT.

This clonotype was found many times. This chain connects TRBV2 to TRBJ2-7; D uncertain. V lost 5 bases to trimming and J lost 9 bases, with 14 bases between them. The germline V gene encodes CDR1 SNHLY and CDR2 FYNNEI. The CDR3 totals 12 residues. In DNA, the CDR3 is TGTGCCAGCAGTACCCTAACCTCCGGGCAGTACTTC. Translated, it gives CASSTLTSGQYF.